This T cell receptor (beta chain) was identified in a study of breast tumors, draining lymph nodes, adjacent tissues. Study-wide points: Tumor and nontumor repertoires were significantly more similar in luminal-like than in basal-like breast cancer. That most tumor T cells come from lymph nodes remained unproven.

This clonotype was counted ten times or more. The antigen is not known. Trimming removed 4 bases from V and 7 bases from J, with 11 bases in between. This CDR3 has 12 amino acids. Germline V gene data show CDR1 as DFQATT and CDR2 as SNEGSKA (reference sequence). TCRdb itself ran the multiplex PCR reads through MiXCR, one entry per CDR3 protein. Among some 130,000 distinct CDR3 sequences, 21% were seen once, and the ten largest hold about 2%. Samples came from axillary lymph nodes draining the breast cancer. The V gene is TRBV20-1, the J gene TRBJ2-1; D gene uncertain. The sample taken for sequencing was axillary lymph node tissue. The origin of this receptor is a female donor with breast cancer. Some clones in this sample may be carry-over from other donors' samples. The CDR3: CSANLWENEQFF. The CDR3, as DNA: TGCAGTGCTAACCTTTGGGAAAATGAGCAGTTCTTC.